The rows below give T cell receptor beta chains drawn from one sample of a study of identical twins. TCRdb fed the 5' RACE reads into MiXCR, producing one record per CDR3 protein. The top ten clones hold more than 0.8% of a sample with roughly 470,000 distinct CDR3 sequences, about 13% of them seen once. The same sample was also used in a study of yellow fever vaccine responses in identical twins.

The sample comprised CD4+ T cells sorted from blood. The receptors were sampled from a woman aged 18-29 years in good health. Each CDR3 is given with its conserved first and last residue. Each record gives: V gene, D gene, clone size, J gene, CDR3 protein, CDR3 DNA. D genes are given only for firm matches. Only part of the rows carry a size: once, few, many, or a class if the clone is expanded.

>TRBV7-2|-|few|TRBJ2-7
CASSLRLADAYEQYF
TGTGCCAGCAGCTTGCGGCTCGCGGATGCTTACGAGCAGTACTTC
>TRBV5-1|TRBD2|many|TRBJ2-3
CASSSRTSGTDTQYF
TGCGCCAGCAGCTCCAGGACTAGCGGCACAGATACGCAGTATTTT
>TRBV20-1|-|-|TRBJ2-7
CSASPRFGGEQYF
TGCAGTGCTAGTCCCCGGTTCGGGGGCGAGCAGTACTTC
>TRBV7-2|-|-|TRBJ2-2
CASSPYVLNTGELFF
TGTGCCAGCAGCCCCTATGTTCTAAACACCGGGGAGCTGTTTTTT
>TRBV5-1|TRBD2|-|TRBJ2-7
CASSLGTSGGFHEQYF
TGCGCCAGCAGCTTGGGGACTAGCGGGGGTTTCCACGAGCAGTACTTC
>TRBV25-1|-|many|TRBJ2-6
CASSVAGSGANVLTF
TGTGCCAGCAGTGTTGCTGGGTCTGGGGCCAACGTCCTGACTTTC
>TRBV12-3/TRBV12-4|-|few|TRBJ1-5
CASNRVGNQPQHF
TGTGCCAGCAATCGCGTCGGAAATCAGCCCCAGCATTTT
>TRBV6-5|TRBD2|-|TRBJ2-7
CASSYSRGVAGDGEQYF
TGTGCCAGCAGTTACTCACGGGGAGTAGCGGGAGACGGCGAGCAGTACTTC
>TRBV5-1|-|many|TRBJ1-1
CASSTNSMNTEAFF
TGCGCCAGCTCTACGAACTCCATGAACACTGAAGCTTTCTTT
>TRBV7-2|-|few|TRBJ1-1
CASSSQGPGTEAFF
TGTGCCAGCAGCTCGCAGGGCCCCGGGACTGAAGCTTTCTTT
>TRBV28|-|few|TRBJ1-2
CASSSGQFTRYGYTF
TGTGCCAGCAGTTCTGGACAGTTCACGCGCTATGGCTACACCTTC
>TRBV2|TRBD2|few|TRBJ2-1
CARRQSPGTSRSYNEQFF
TGTGCCAGACGGCAATCACCCGGGACTAGCAGATCCTACAATGAGCAGTTCTTC
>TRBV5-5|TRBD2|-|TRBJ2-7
CASSREGTSEQYF
TGTGCCAGCAGCCGGGAGGGCACTAGCGAGCAGTACTTC
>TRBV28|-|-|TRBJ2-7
CATGRGILGEQYF
TGTGCTACAGGGAGAGGGATTCTCGGCGAGCAGTACTTC